These 2 T cell receptor beta chains were all obtained from the same sample, sequenced in a study of blood T cell repertoires in COVID-19. Sequencing used immunoSEQ multiplex PCR; TCRdb keeps in-frame clones, though not all of them. The sample records some 42,000 clones, about 77% being singletons. The sequenced material came from peripheral blood. Receptors were obtained from a woman aged 70-85 years with acute or convalescent COVID-19.

This clone was seen a single time. The genes are TRBV27 and TRBJ2-1; 11 bases are a match to TRBD2. The CDR3 spans 15 residues. Germline assignment: CDR1 MNHEY and CDR2 SMNVEV (reference sequence). The trim removed 5 bases at V and 7 bases at J, leaving 7 bases unmatched. CDR3 in DNA: TGTGCCAGCAGTCCCACTAGCGGGAGATGGAATGAGCAGTTCTTC. Translation: CASSPTSGRWNEQFF.

This clone was counted a few times. This sequence joins TRBV6-5 and TRBJ1-1, with D perhaps TRBD1 (6 bases). There are 15 residues in the CDR3. CDR1 MNHEY and CDR2 SVGAGI come from the germline V gene. Trimming took off 7 bases at V and 2 bases at J, with 17 bases between the two ends. CDR3 bases: TGTGCCAGCACCGAGGGGGGGCAGATAAACACTGAAGCTTTCTTT. Translating gives CASTEGGQINTEAFF.